This T cell receptor (beta chain) originates from a study of early T cells in non-severe SARS-CoV-2 infection. The germline V gene encodes CDR1 LNHDA and CDR2 SQIVND (reference sequence). The CDR3 loop spans 14 amino acids. Trimming pared 5 bases from V and 3 bases from J, leaving 14 bases between. Using its own MiXCR run on the 5' RACE reads, TCRdb lists one record per CDR3 protein. The sample shows 70,000 to 85,000 distinct CDR3 sequences, 5% of them seen only once. This clonotype was seen at least ten times. This clonotype was obtained from an adult who was a healthcare worker with PCR-confirmed SARS-CoV-2 infection or an uninfected control (not recorded which). The chain uses TRBV19 and TRBJ2-7; D is ambiguous. Sequenced material: whole blood, taken at baseline. The CDR3 is CASSDPGQSYEQYF. The CDR3 DNA is TGTGCCAGTAGTGACCCCGGGCAGAGCTACGAGCAGTACTTC.